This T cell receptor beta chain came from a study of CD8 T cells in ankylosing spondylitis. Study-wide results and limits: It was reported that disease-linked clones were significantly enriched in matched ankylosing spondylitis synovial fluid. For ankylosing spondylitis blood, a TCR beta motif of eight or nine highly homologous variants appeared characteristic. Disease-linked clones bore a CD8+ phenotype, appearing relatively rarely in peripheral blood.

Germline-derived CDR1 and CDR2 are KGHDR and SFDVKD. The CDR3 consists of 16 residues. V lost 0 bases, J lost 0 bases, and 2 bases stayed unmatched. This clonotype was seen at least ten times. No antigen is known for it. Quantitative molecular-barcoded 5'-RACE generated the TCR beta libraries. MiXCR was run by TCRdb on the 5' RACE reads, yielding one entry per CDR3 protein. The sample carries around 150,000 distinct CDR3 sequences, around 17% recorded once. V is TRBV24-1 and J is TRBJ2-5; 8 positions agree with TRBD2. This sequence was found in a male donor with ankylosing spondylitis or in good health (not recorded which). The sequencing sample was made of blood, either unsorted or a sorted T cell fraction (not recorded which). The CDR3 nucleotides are TGTGCCACCAGTGATTTGACTAGCGGCAACCAAGAGACCCAGTACTTC. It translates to CATSDLTSGNQETQYF.